This T cell receptor beta chain is drawn from a study of blood T cell repertoires in COVID-19. Study information: Sample material is recorded as cDNA or gDNA derived from T cells, B-cell-depleted T cells, or PBMCs.

TCRdb's table, derived via immunoSEQ multiplex PCR, lists solely in-frame clones and lacks some. This table holds about 70,000 clones, approximately 80% found once. V was pared by 2 bases and J by 0 bases, with 8 bases between. The CDR3 runs 15 residues. CDR1 and CDR2 (germline): SGHAT, FQNNGV. Sequencing input: peripheral blood. The genes are TRBV11-2 and TRBJ1-3; D gene uncertain. The TCR sequence derives from a man between 65 and 85 years old who had recovered from COVID-19. CDR3 DNA: TGTGCCAGCAGCTTATCGCAGGACTCTGGAAACACCATATATTTT. Amino acids: CASSLSQDSGNTIYF.